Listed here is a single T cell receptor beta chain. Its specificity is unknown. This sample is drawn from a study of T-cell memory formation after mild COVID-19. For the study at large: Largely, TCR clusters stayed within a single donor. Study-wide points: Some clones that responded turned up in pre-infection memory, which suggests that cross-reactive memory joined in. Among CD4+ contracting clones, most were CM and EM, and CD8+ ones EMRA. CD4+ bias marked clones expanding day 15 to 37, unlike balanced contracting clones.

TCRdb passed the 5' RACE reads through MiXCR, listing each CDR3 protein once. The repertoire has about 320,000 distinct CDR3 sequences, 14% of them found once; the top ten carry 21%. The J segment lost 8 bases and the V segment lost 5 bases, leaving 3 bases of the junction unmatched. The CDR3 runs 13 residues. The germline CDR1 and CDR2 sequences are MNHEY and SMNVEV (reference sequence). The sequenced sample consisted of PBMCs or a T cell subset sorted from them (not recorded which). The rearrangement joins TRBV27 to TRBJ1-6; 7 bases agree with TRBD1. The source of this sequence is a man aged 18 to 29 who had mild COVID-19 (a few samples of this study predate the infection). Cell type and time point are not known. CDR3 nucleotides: TGTGCCAGCAGTCCCCAGGGGGATTCACCCCTCCACTTT. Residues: CASSPQGDSPLHF.